The present T cell receptor beta chain was sequenced within a study of T cell responses to AZD1222 COVID-19 vaccine (dated by TCRdb to the early 2020s). Regarding the research as a whole: TCR sequencing covered some 250 trial participants: some 210 given two doses of AZD1222 and 26 given two doses of MenACWY control vaccine. Trial participants were enrolled by age into subgroups of 18-55, 56-69 and 70-plus years, and around 150, 28 and 57 TCR-sequenced participants, respectively, were included in these subgroups. The research as a whole found: A significant rise in spike-specific TCR breadth and depth was observed after two AZD1222 doses relative to day 0 and relative to MenACWY recipients. The 56-69-year group was small, and its depth increase did not reach significance, likely because of low power. Participants were mostly white British, with more females than males. The authors suggested clonal diversity may have been underestimated. Nearly half of unique spike-specific TCRs reportedly recognized epitopes outside regions mutated in the B.1.351 and B.1.1.7 variants. The vaccine-associated CD4 TCRs covered the entire spike protein, and the dominant responses fell in regions 160-218 and 743-854. Because no day 14 peak-response samples were available, the repertoires could be characterized only after the peak T cell response. Only a handful of AZD1222 recipients were SARS-CoV-2 seropositive at baseline, limiting conclusions about previously exposed vaccinees.

The germline V gene encodes CDR1 ENHRY and CDR2 SYGVKD. Trimming accounts for 11 bases at V and 0 bases at J, while the number of junction bases matched to no gene is 6. The CDR3 runs 13 residues from the cysteine to the phenylalanine. Only the CDR3 region is kept as DNA, spanning 39 bases read in frame from base 1. Reading the label with the study, this specimen's time point is: about 28 days (+/-7) after the second vaccine dose. AZD1222 recipients with second doses at about 4 weeks or about 12 weeks were pooled, because spike-specific TCR depth and breadth did not differ between schedules. Vaccinee samples were obtained from the UK trials COV001 and COV002, which included a single-blind randomized controlled phase 2/3 trial of AZD1222 (ChAdOx1 nCoV-19) in healthy adults. For TCRbeta chain sequencing, PBMC samples were collected from trial participants at day 0 and at day 28 after the second dose.

Concerning this clone: Its antigen is unknown. No qualities accompany the bases; no much larger clone lies one base away.

The CDR3 regions of human TCRbeta chains were analyzed by immunosequencing. Under the source paper's analysis protocol: Repertoire TCRs were checked for matches against a reference library of SARS-CoV-2-specific TCRs that had been generated using the MIRA antigen-specificity platform. Breadth was defined as the fraction of unique TCRs that were SARS-CoV-2-associated, and depth was defined as the fraction of total T cells that were SARS-CoV-2-associated. Using the MIRA data, each spike-specific TCR was mapped to the spike region that the TCR reacts to and placed in a CD4 or CD8 class. Log10-transformed breadth and depth values were compared by one-way ANOVA with Sidak's multiple comparisons tests. Entries here come from immuneACCESS through TCRdb and include only in-frame sequences with V and J called. Some clones fail to appear in such tables; in the studies checked, an unresolved V gene covers under half of the shortfall, and the cause of the remainder is unknown. The D gene and trimming were derived from the DNA, and the V and J assignments and clone size from that table. The sample profile shows tens of thousands of clones; 89% of them were found once. The top ten clonotypes cover 9.3% of the sample.

The receptor was isolated from an adult who received the AZD1222 COVID-19 vaccine. This receptor chain uses TRBV10-3 and TRBJ1-1; TRBD1 fits 7 bases in the junction. The sequencing used peripheral blood, collected 28 days after the second AZD1222 dose. The CDR3 protein is CASMDRLNTEAFF. The DNA sequence reads TGTGCCTCAATGGACAGGTTGAACACTGAAGCTTTCTTT.